This T cell receptor (beta chain) emerged from a study of regulatory T cells in long-lasting Graves disease. In building TCR beta libraries, iRepertoire HTBI primers were used together with Arm-PCR of CDR3 regions. In the source study's methods: Spanning all samples, the identified segments comprised around 60 TRBV and around 15 TRBJ. Each CDR3 protein gets one entry after TCRdb re-called the multiplex PCR reads with MiXCR. The V and J calls and clone size are TCRdb's, not the authors'. The sample lists 560,000 or so distinct CDR3 sequences; about 16% were seen once. Germline CDR1 reads MNHNS; CDR2 reads SASEGT. Trimming left V 5 bases short and J 5 bases short, with 15 bases between. This CDR3 has 15 amino acids. The time point was: newly diagnosed GD, antithyroid drugs for less than 3 months. TCR sequences were obtained from RNA taken from PBMCs. This clonotype showed up many times. This sample was also put to use in a study of T cells in Graves' hyperthyroidism and ophthalmopathy. That investigation notes: The HTBI primer set was used in a first-round RT-PCR of the TCR CDR3.

This specimen consisted of peripheral blood mononuclear cells (PBMCs), obtained at new diagnosis, from a patient treated with antithyroid drugs. This sequence joins TRBV6-1 and TRBJ2-2; the D gene could be TRBD1 or TRBD2 (7 bases each). This sequence was found in a man younger than 35 with Graves disease. The CDR3 sequence: CASSPNRGGTGELFF. As DNA, the CDR3 is TGTGCCAGCAGTCCTAACAGGGGAGGGACCGGGGAGCTGTTTTTT.